This entry lists 25 T cell receptor beta chains sequenced from one sample in a study of blood T cell repertoires in COVID-19 (dated by TCRdb to between 2020 and 2021). The library was obtained by the immunoSEQ multiplex PCR assay. TCRdb carries this immuneACCESS record with in-frame sequences only. Its versions omit some clonotypes, under half of them owing to an unresolved V gene in the studies checked, with the rest unexplained. This sample comprises approximately 190,000 clones, about 90% of them detected only once. The ten largest clones add up to 20% to 25% of the sample. Sample: peripheral blood. Receptors originate from a man in his sixties with active or convalescent COVID-19.

V and J are TRBV7-9 and TRBJ2-3; a weak D match, TRBD2 (7 bases). The CDR3 is made up of 15 amino acids. Deletions cut 5 bases from V and 1 base from J, with 13 bases between. CDR1 is SEHNR, CDR2 FQNEAQ, per germline (reference sequence). This chain's CDR3 is CASSLMGGRTDTQYF. CDR3 nucleotides: TGTGCCAGCAGCCTCATGGGGGGGCGCACAGATACGCAGTATTTT.

J is TRBJ2-1 and V is TRBV14; 9 positions agree with TRBD1. V lost 3 bases and J lost 4; bases outside the gene matches: 10. The CDR3 length is 17 residues. CDR1 SGHDN and CDR2 FVKESK come from the germline V gene. The CDR3 reads CASSHGDRGSGYNEQFF. The CDR3 DNA reads as TGTGCCAGCAGCCACGGCGACAGGGGGAGTGGGTACAATGAGCAGTTCTTC.

Regarding this clone: Compared with germline, one end of the junction differs, possibly owing to a read error. V gene TRBV2 combines with J gene TRBJ2-7; TRBD1 matches at 8 bases. Per the germline V gene, CDR1 is SNHLY and CDR2 is FYNNEI. There are 12 residues in the CDR3. The chain's CDR3 is CASSDSGGQGEF. The DNA for the CDR3 is TGTGCCAGCAGTGATAGTGGAGGACAGGGTGAATTC.

The rearrangement uses TRBV11-3 and TRBJ2-6; maybe TRBD1 (6 bases). Germline CDR1 and CDR2: SGHNT and YENEEA. Trimming took 3 bases from V and 0 from J, leaving 21 bases between them. The CDR3 covers 20 residues. In DNA, the CDR3 is TGTGCCAGCAGCTTGAGGAACAGGGTCCATATCATCTCTGGGGCCAACGTCCTGACTTTC. Residues: CASSLRNRVHIISGANVLTF.

In its sample, this clone was seen a few times. The rearrangement joins TRBV3-1 (or the pseudogene TRBV3-2) to TRBJ1-6; a weak D match, TRBD1 (6 bases). The CDR3 is made up of 14 amino acids. Per the germline V gene, CDR1 is LGHDT and CDR2 is YNNKEL (reference sequence). Trimming stripped 1 base from V and 13 bases from J, with 14 bases between. The CDR3 region has the DNA TGTGCCAGCAGCCAAGTGGACAGTTCCGATCCCCTCCACTTT. Its translation: CASSQVDSSDPLHF.

The chain links TRBV5-6 to TRBJ1-6; tentatively, D is TRBD1 (5 bases). The V end lost 3 bases, the J end lost 8 bases, and 12 bases lay between the germline ends. The CDR3 has 14 amino acids. Germline-derived CDR1 and CDR2 are SGHDT and YYEEEE. The CDR3 region is CASSSQGSHSPLHF. The CDR3 DNA follows: TGTGCCAGCAGCTCCCAGGGAAGTCATTCACCCCTCCACTTT.

This chain uses TRBV7-9 with TRBJ2-1, with 7 nucleotides matching TRBD2. The CDR3 loop spans 17 amino acids. CDR1 and CDR2 from the germline V gene are SEHNR and FQNEAQ (reference sequence). V shed 6 bases, J shed 0 bases, and the junction held 11 bases outside the gene matches. Here the CDR3 reads CASRGAGSPSSYNEQFF. Here the CDR3 DNA reads TGTGCCAGCAGAGGAGCGGGGAGCCCGAGCTCCTACAATGAGCAGTTCTTC.

The gene calls are TRBV5-1 and TRBJ2-3; D not resolved. Germline values: CDR1 SGHRS, CDR2 YFSETQ. The V and J ends lost 1 base and 4 bases respectively, with 10 bases between them. The CDR3 has 14 residues. The CDR3, as DNA: TGCGCCAGCAGCTTGATCGGTCCCGCAGATACGCAGTATTTT. Translation gives CASSLIGPADTQYF.

The genes are TRBV5-1 and TRBJ2-3; D uncertain. Trimming pared 2 bases from V and 0 bases from J, leaving 7 bases between. Germline V gene lookup returns CDR1 SGHRS and CDR2 YFSETQ. This CDR3 comprises 14 residues. The CDR3, as DNA: TGCGCCAGCAGCTTCCTAACTAGCACAGATACGCAGTATTTT. Protein product: CASSFLTSTDTQYF.

This chain uses TRBV7-9 with TRBJ2-5; 12 bases are shared with TRBD2. The CDR3 loop spans 16 amino acids. Germline values: CDR1 SEHNR, CDR2 FQNEAQ (reference sequence). V lost 5 bases to trimming and J lost 7 bases; unmatched junction nucleotides: 11. The CDR3 DNA is TGTGCCAGCAGCAAACGGACTAGCGGGGCCGCGGGGACCCAGTACTTC. Its protein is CASSKRTSGAAGTQYF.

This chain uses TRBV5-1 with TRBJ1-3; 7 nucleotides match TRBD1. With 4 bases clipped from V and 0 bases from J, the junction kept 19 bases outside the gene matches. The CDR3 contains 20 residues. Germline V gene lookup returns CDR1 SGHRS and CDR2 YFSETQ. CDR3 sequence reads: CASSQGVTGAHRLSGNTIYF. CDR3 sequence (DNA): TGCGCCAGCAGCCAGGGGGTCACAGGGGCCCACCGTCTCTCTGGAAACACCATATATTTT.

This clone occurred once. The chain carries TRBV3-1 (or the pseudogene TRBV3-2) and TRBJ1-1, with a tentative D call TRBD1 (5 bases). Germline V CDR1 and CDR2: LGHDT, YNNKEL (reference sequence). Deletions cut 4 bases from V and 4 bases from J, with 22 bases between. This CDR3 spans 17 amino acids. The CDR3 region is CASSPPGGGLASTEAFF. The CDR3 bases are TGTGCCAGCAGCCCCCCAGGCGGGGGATTGGCTAGCACTGAAGCTTTCTTT.

The chain is built from TRBV9 and TRBJ2-1, with D possibly matching TRBD1 (5 bases). Germline V CDR1 and CDR2: SGDLS, YYNGEE. Trimming took off 0 bases at V and 2 bases at J, with 9 bases between the two ends. The CDR3 totals 15 residues. CDR3 nucleotides: TGTGCCAGCAGCGTAGCTGGGGCTACCTACAATGAGCAGTTCTTC. This encodes CASSVAGATYNEQFF.

The chain links TRBV10-3 to TRBJ1-5, with TRBD1 identical over 8 bases. From germline, CDR1 is ENHRY and CDR2 SYGVKD. The CDR3 is 13 residues long. Trimming at V came to 6 bases and at J to 5 bases, leaving 3 bases not matched to a gene. The CDR3 here is CAISTQGDQPQHF. The CDR3 DNA follows: TGTGCCATCAGCACACAGGGGGATCAGCCCCAGCATTTT.

This chain joins TRBV5-4 and TRBJ1-2; 9 nucleotides match TRBD1. The germline CDR1 and CDR2 sequences are SGHNT and YYREEE (reference sequence). This CDR3 has 15 residues. J was trimmed by 5 bases and V by 5 bases; bases with no gene match: 10. The CDR3 nucleotides read TGTGCCAGCAGTTTTCCGGGACAGGGCCGTTATGGCTACACCTTC. Protein product: CASSFPGQGRYGYTF.

The chain links TRBV5-4 to TRBJ2-3; 10 bases line up with TRBD2. The J segment lost 3 bases and the V segment lost 4 bases, leaving 8 bases of the junction unmatched. This CDR3 has 16 residues. The germline V gene encodes CDR1 SGHNT and CDR2 YYREEE (reference sequence). CDR3 in DNA: TGTGCCAGCAGCCCTAGCGGGGGAAAAGTTACAGATACGCAGTATTTT. This sequence encodes CASSPSGGKVTDTQYF.

V gene TRBV15 combines with J gene TRBJ2-7, with a tentative D call TRBD1 (5 bases). Germline CDR1 LNHNV, CDR2 YYDKDF (reference sequence). V was pared by 1 base and J by 2 bases, with 12 bases between. CDR3 length equals 15 residues. CDR3 residues: CATSRGDTGAYEQYF. The CDR3 region has the DNA TGTGCCACCAGCAGAGGTGACACAGGAGCCTACGAGCAGTACTTC.

The chain combines TRBV30 with TRBJ1-1; D is ambiguous. The CDR3 contains 11 residues. Germline assignment: CDR1 GTSNPN and CDR2 SVGIG (reference sequence). Between the trimmed V and J ends, which lost 4 bases and 5 bases, there was a span of 8 bases. The CDR3 DNA reads as TGTGCCTGGATACCGAGAACTGAAGCTTTCTTT. Protein sequence: CAWIPRTEAFF.

This rearrangement joins TRBV5-1 to TRBJ1-2; TRBD1 matches 8 bases. Germline V lookup: CDR1 SGHRS, CDR2 YFSETQ. CDR3 length equals 14 residues. V was clipped by 3 bases and J by 4 bases; unmatched bases: 5. CDR3 bases: TGCGCCAGCAGCTCTGGACAGGGCTTCTATGGCTACACCTTC. Its translation: CASSSGQGFYGYTF.

The chain couples TRBV10-3 to TRBJ2-1; TRBD2 matches 7 bases. The V segment lost 3 bases and the J segment 6 bases; nucleotides outside the gene matches: 2. Germline V CDR1 and CDR2: ENHRY, SYGVKD. The CDR3 is 13 amino acids. This CDR3 reads CAISDGGGNEQFF. As DNA, the CDR3 is TGTGCCATCAGTGATGGGGGGGGCAATGAGCAGTTCTTC.

The V and J genes are TRBV29-1 and TRBJ2-7; TRBD2 matches at 9 bases. This CDR3 has 12 residues. Germline CDR1 and CDR2: SQVTM and ANQGSEA. The trim removed 5 bases at V and 3 bases at J, leaving 2 bases unmatched. The CDR3 DNA sequence: TGCAGCGTTCAGCGGGGGGTCTACGAGCAGTACTTC. Amino acids: CSVQRGVYEQYF.

V gene TRBV30 combines with J gene TRBJ1-2, with D uncertain. Deletions cut 3 bases from V and 2 bases from J, with 13 bases between. The CDR3 length is 14 residues. Germline V gives CDR1 GTSNPN, CDR2 SVGIG (reference sequence). In nucleotides, the CDR3 is TGTGCCTGGAGCCGGGAGAGGGCCAACTATGGCTACACCTTC. It yields the protein CAWSRERANYGYTF.

DNA of the CDR3: TGTGCCAGCGTAAGCGGGGGATACACAGATACGCAGTATTTT. Its protein is CASVSGGYTDTQYF. The chain joins TRBV2 to TRBJ2-3, with 8 bases aligning to TRBD2. The CDR3 covers 14 residues. Germline CDR1 is SNHLY and CDR2 is FYNNEI. V trimming: 8 bases; J trimming: 2 bases; junction bases outside the gene matches: 6.

The CDR3 sequence: CASSFRGGGSYNEQFF. CDR3 sequence (DNA): TGCGCCAGCAGCTTTAGAGGCGGGGGGTCCTACAATGAGCAGTTCTTC. The V call is TRBV5-1, the J call TRBJ2-1; 8 bases match TRBD2. Unmatched junction bases numbered 5, after V lost 2 bases and J lost 1 base. The CDR3 runs 16 residues. Germline V lookup: CDR1 SGHRS, CDR2 YFSETQ.

The J gene is TRBJ1-2, the V gene TRBV6-1; D is possibly TRBD1 (5 bases). Germline assignment: CDR1 MNHNS and CDR2 SASEGT. The CDR3 consists of 12 residues. V lost 0 bases and J lost 6, with 5 bases in between. The CDR3 DNA is TGTGCCAGCAGTGAAGCAGGGGATGGCTACACCTTC. Translation: CASSEAGDGYTF.